Sequencing of this T cell receptor (beta chain) was carried out in a study of shared clonotypes between healthy human individuals. Produced via immunoSEQ multiplex PCR; TCRdb's table is partial and in-frame only. The table has hundreds of thousands of clones, less than 98% seen once; the top ten hold around 0.058%. The CDR3 totals 16 residues. Between the trimmed V and J ends, which lost 1 base and 0 bases, there was a span of 12 bases. Germline loops: CDR1 MNHNS, CDR2 SASEGT. Sequencing was carried out using naive CD4+ T cells sorted from blood. Subset defined: CD45RA+ positively selected. The genes are TRBV6-1 and TRBJ2-5; maybe TRBD1 (5 bases). This TCR derives from a woman aged 30 to 39 in good health. The CDR3 sequence is CASSEGVTAYQETQYF. CDR3 coding DNA: TGTGCCAGCAGTGAAGGCGTGACAGCGTACCAAGAGACCCAGTACTTC.